One and the same sample provided the 4 T cell receptor beta chains below, sequenced in a study of CD8+CD57+ T cells in acquired aplastic anemia. Patients chosen for sequencing had CD8+CD57+ cells that had expanded, as shown by flow cytometry. Profiling that covered TCR beta VDJ and CDR3 relied on genomic DNA as its template. MiXCR, run by TCRdb on the reads, gives a single entry per CDR3 protein. The sample shows about 170,000 distinct CDR3 sequences, less than 60% of them seen only once. Material for sequencing was sorted CD4+, CD8+, or CD8+CD57+ T cells (not recorded which) from PBMCs. The receptors stem from a human donor with aplastic anemia.

The rearrangement joins TRBV5-6 to TRBJ2-7; possible D gene TRBD1, 6 bases. This CDR3 has 15 residues. With 6 bases removed from V and 4 bases from J, the gap between germline ends came to 20 bases. Germline CDR1 SGHDT, CDR2 YYEEEE. The CDR3, as DNA: TGTGCCAGCACCAGTCGTAGGGGGATTATGTACGAGCAGTACTTC. Its protein is CASTSRRGIMYEQYF.

The chain uses TRBV9 and TRBJ2-7, with 9 bases identical to TRBD1. With 4 bases clipped from V and 6 bases from J, the junction kept 5 bases outside the gene matches. This CDR3 has 13 amino acids. Germline V lookup: CDR1 SGDLS, CDR2 YYNGEE. CDR3 sequence reads: CASSPGQGPEQYF. The CDR3 bases are TGTGCCAGCAGCCCGGGACAGGGACCCGAGCAGTACTTC. Supplemented by reference TRBV9 and TRBJ2-7, the full variable domain reads DSGVTQTPKHLITATGQRVTLRCSPRSGDLSVYWYQQSLDQGLQFLIQYYNGEERAKGNILERFSAQQFPDLHSELNLSSLELGDSALYFCASSPGQGPEQYFGPGTRLTVT.

This rearrangement joins TRBV7-9 to TRBJ2-5; no reliable D call. The CDR3 consists of 10 residues. The germline V gene has CDR1 SEHNR and CDR2 FQNEAQ (reference sequence). The germline V and J ends were trimmed by 4 bases and 7 bases, with 4 bases remaining between them. The CDR3 coding sequence is TGTGCCAGCAGCTCCTGGACCCAGTACTTC. As protein: CASSSWTQYF.

A remark on this clonotype: Given a much more abundant clone one base away, this may be a read error. This rearrangement joins TRBV5-6 to TRBJ1-2; the match to TRBD1 covers 8 bases. Germline trimming cut 7 bases from V and 6 bases from J; bases unmatched to any gene: 8. Germline lookup yields CDR1 SGHDT and CDR2 YYEEEE. The CDR3 runs to 13 residues. CDR3 sequence: CASGRTGRDGYTF. CDR3 DNA sequence: TGTGCCAGCGGCCGGACAGGGCGTGATGGCTACACCTTC.